This T cell receptor (beta chain) derives from a study of blood T cell repertoires in COVID-19. Background on the study: The analysed material was cDNA or gDNA that came from T cells, B-cell-depleted T cells, or PBMCs.

Method: immunoSEQ multiplex PCR; TCRdb's copy keeps in-frame clones and lacks some. The sample records some 87,000 clones, roughly 80% being singletons. CDR1 is LNHDA and CDR2 is SQIVND in the germline V gene (reference sequence). This CDR3 has 13 residues. The V and J ends lost 10 bases and 4 bases respectively, with 16 bases between them. This chain uses TRBV19 with TRBJ1-2, with TRBD1 as a possible D gene (5 bases). This receptor was taken from an elderly man with active or convalescent COVID-19. The sequenced material came from peripheral blood. CDR3 sequence (DNA): TGTGCCACCAAGGGGCACAGTTTCTATGGCTACACCTTC. Translation gives CATKGHSFYGYTF.